A single TCR beta chain is shown here with its context. The target antigen is unknown. This sample was taken from a study of a mutant IDH1 vaccine in newly diagnosed glioma. Some clones are missing from TCRdb's copy, which holds only in-frame ones; the method was immunoSEQ multiplex PCR. The data show roughly 38,000 clones, with 82% seen just once and roughly a sixth held by the top ten. CDR1 is MNHEY, CDR2 SVGAGI, per germline. Trimming at V came to 5 bases and at J to 7 bases, leaving 7 bases not matched to a gene. The CDR3 spans 14 residues. Stated time point: week 47, end of study. Doses consisted of 300 ug of mutant IDH1 20-mer peptide each, paired with topical imiquimod. The donors had new WHO grade 3 or 4 astrocytomas; these were IDH1-mutant and ATRX-lost.

Sequencing was performed on PBMCs, taken from a glioma patient whose treatment included an IDH1 peptide vaccine. This chain connects TRBV6-5 to TRBJ1-5; 8 bases match TRBD1. The TCR comes from a man in his late teens or twenties with glioma. Some clones in this sample may be carry-over from other donors' samples. CDR3 coding DNA: TGTGCCAGCAGTCAGGACAGGGCCACGCAGCCCCAGCATTTT. It translates to CASSQDRATQPQHF.